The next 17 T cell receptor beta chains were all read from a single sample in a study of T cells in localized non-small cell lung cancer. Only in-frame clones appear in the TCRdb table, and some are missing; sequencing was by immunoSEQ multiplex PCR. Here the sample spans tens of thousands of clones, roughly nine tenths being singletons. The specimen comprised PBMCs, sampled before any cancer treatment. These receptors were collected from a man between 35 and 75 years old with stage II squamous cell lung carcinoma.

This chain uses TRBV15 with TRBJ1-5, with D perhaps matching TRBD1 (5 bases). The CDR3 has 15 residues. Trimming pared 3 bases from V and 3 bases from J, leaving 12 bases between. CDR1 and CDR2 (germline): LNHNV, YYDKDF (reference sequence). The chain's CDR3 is CATSSGRDFNQPQHF. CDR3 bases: TGTGCCACCAGCAGCGGCCGGGACTTCAATCAGCCCCAGCATTTT.

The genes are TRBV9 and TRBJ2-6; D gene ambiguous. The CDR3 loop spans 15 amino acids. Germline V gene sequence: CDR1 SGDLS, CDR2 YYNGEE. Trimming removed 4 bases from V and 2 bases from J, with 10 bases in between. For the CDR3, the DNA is TGTGCCAGCAGCTCGCTAGGTGCTGGGGCCAACGTCCTGACTTTC. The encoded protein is CASSSLGAGANVLTF.

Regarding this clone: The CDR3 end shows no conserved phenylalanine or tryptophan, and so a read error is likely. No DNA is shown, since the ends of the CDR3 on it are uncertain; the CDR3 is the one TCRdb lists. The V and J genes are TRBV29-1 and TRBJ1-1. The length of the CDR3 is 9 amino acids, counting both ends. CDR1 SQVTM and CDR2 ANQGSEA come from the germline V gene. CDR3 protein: CSVEVGGRL.

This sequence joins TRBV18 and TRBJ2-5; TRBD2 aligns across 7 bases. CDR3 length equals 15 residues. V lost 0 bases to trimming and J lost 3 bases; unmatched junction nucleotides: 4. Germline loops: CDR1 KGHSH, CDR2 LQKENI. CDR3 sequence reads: CASSPPNGLEETQYF. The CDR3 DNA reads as TGTGCCAGCTCACCACCCAACGGACTAGAAGAGACCCAGTACTTC. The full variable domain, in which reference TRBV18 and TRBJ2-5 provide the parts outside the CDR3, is NAGVMQNPRHLVRRRGQEARLRCSPMKGHSHVYWYRQLPEEGLKFMVYLQKENIIDESGMPKERFSAEFPKEGPSILRIQQVVRGDSAAYFCASSPPNGLEETQYFGPGTRLLVL.

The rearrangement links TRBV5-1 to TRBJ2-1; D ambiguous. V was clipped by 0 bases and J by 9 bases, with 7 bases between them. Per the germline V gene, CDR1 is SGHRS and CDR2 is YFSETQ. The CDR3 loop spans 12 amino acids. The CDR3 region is CASSLEGPEQFF. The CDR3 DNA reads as TGCGCCAGCAGCTTGGAGGGCCCTGAGCAGTTCTTC.

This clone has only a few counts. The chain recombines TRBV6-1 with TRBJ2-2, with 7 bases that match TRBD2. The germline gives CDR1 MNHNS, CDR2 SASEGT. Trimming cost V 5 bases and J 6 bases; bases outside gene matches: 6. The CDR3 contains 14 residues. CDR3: CASSSGRASGELFF. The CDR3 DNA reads TGTGCCAGCAGTAGTGGGAGGGCCTCCGGGGAGCTGTTTTTT.

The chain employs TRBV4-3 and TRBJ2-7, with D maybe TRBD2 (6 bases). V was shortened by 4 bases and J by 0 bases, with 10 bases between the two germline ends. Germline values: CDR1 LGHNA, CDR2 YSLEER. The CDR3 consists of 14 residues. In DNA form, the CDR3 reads TGCGCCAGCAGCCGCGGGGTCAGCTCCTACGAGCAGTACTTC. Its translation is CASSRGVSSYEQYF.

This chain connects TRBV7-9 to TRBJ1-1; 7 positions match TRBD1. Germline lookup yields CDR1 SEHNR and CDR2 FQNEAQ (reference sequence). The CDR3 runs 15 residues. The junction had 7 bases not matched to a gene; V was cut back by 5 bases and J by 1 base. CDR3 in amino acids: CASSHSDRANTEAFF. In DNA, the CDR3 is TGTGCCAGCAGCCACTCCGACAGGGCGAACACTGAAGCTTTCTTT.

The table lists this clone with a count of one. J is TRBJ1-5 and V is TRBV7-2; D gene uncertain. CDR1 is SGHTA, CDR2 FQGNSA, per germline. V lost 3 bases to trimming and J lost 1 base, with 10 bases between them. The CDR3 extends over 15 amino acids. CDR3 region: CASSFEGISNQPQHF. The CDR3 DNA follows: TGTGCCAGCAGCTTTGAAGGTATCAGCAATCAGCCCCAGCATTTT.

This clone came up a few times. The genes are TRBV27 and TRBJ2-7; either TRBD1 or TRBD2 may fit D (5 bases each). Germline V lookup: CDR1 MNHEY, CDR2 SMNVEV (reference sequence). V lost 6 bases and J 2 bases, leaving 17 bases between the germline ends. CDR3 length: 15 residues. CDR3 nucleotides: TGTGCCAGCAGCCCCACCGGGACGCAAGCCTACGAGCAGTACTTC. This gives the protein CASSPTGTQAYEQYF.

DNA of the CDR3: TGTGCCAGCAGTGACGGGCGGGGGGGCACAGATACGCAGTATTTT. Its protein product is CASSDGRGGTDTQYF. V usage is TRBV2 and J usage is TRBJ2-3; 8 bases agree with TRBD2. Looked up from germline, CDR1 is SNHLY and CDR2 is FYNNEI. V lost 3 bases, J lost 1 base, and 3 bases stayed unmatched. The CDR3 runs to 15 residues.

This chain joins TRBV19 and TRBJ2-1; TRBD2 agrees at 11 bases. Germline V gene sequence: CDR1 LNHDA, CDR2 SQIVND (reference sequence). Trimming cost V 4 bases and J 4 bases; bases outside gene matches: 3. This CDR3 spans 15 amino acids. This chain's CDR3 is CASSTGLAGYNEQFF. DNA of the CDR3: TGTGCCAGTAGTACCGGACTAGCGGGTTACAATGAGCAGTTCTTC.

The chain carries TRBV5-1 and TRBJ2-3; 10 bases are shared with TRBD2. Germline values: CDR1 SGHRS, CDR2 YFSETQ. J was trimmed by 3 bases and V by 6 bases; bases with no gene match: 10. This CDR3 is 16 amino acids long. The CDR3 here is CASNPLSGRGTDTQYF. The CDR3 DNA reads TGCGCCAGCAACCCTCTCAGCGGGAGGGGGACAGATACGCAGTATTTT. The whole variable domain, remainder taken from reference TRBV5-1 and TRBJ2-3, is KAGVTQTPRYLIKTRGQQVTLSCSPISGHRSVSWYQQTPGQGLQFLFEYFSETQRNKGNFPGRFSGRQFSNSRSEMNVSTLELGDSALYLCASNPLSGRGTDTQYFGPGTRLTVL.

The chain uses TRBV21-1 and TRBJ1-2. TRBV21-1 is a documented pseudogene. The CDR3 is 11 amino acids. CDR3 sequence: CAADRLRGYTF. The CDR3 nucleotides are TGTGCCGCCGACCGGTTGCGAGGCTACACCTTC.

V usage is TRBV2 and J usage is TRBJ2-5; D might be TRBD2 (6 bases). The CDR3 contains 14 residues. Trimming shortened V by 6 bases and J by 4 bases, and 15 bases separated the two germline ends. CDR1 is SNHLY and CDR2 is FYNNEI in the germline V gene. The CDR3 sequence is CASRSGRGGETQYF. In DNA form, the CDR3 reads TGTGCCAGCAGATCCGGACGGGGAGGAGAGACCCAGTACTTC.

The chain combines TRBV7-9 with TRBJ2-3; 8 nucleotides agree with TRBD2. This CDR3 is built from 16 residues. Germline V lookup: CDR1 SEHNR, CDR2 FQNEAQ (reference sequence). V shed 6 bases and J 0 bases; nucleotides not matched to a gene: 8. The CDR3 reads CASSPPSGPSTDTQYF. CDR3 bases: TGTGCCAGCAGTCCCCCTAGCGGGCCTAGCACAGATACGCAGTATTTT.

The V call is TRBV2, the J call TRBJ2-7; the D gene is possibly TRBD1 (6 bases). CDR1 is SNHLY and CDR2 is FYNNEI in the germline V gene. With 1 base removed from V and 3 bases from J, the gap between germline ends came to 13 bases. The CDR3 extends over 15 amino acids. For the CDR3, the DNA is TGTGCCAGCAGTGAAGGTAGAGACAGGAGCTACGAGCAGTACTTC. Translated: CASSEGRDRSYEQYF.